This TCR beta chain stems from a study of OX40 agonist ivuxolimab in advanced cancers. Study as a whole: Of mixed ages from about 20 to 80 and averaging about 56 years, the group was about 80% male. Study findings and constraints: Circulating CD4+ and CD8+ T cells showed clonal expansion by week 6 at 0.1 to 3.0 mg/kg. Near-lowest levels of clonal expansion characterized partial responders at 0.1-3.0 mg/kg.

The method was immunoSEQ multiplex PCR; TCRdb's version includes in-frame clones alone and lacks a portion of them. The profile shows tens of thousands of clones, more than 80% of them singletons. On cycle 4 day 1 and cycle 7 day 1, as well as at baseline, blood was sampled. As for this clone: Its antigen remains unidentified.

Germline CDR1 and CDR2: SGHDT and YYEEEE. The CDR3 runs to 15 residues. V trimming: 4 bases; J trimming: 0 bases; junction bases outside the gene matches: 3. The material was CD4+ or CD8+ T cells sorted from blood, obtained in a trial of the OX40 agonist ivuxolimab. This clonotype originated in an adult with an advanced solid tumor such as melanoma, head and neck, liver or kidney cancer. The chain combines TRBV5-6 with TRBJ1-5; 8 nucleotides line up with TRBD1. The CDR3 nucleotides are TGTGCCAGCAGCAGACAGGGGTATAGCAATCAGCCCCAGCATTTT. Translating gives CASSRQGYSNQPQHF.